A selection of T cell receptor beta chains follows, all from one sample in a study of identical twins. TCRdb redid the calling of the 5' RACE reads with MiXCR, one entry per CDR3 protein. The sample lists hundreds of thousands of distinct CDR3 sequences; around 21% were seen once. These data also featured in a second study, about T cells expressing NK-cell markers.

The sequenced sample consisted of PBMCs. These receptors were taken from a woman between 18 and 29 years old in good health. The CDR3 runs from the conserved cysteine through the conserved F or W.

V gene	J gene	CDR3 protein
TRBV12-3/TRBV12-4	TRBJ2-7	CASSSRFGHTKRYEQYF
TRBV12-3/TRBV12-4	TRBJ2-1	CASSPSGWEQFF
TRBV6-4	TRBJ2-5	CASSDSISGGPGTQYF
TRBV15	TRBJ1-5	CATSRDSLRDRNQPQHF
TRBV6-5	TRBJ2-7	CASSYSGQSSVEQYF
TRBV7-6	TRBJ1-2	CASSEEAGANYGYTF
TRBV29-1	TRBJ1-1	CSVPRPGTWNTEAFF
TRBV10-1	TRBJ2-1	CASSALATYNEQFF
TRBV20-1	TRBJ2-3	CSASLAGSTDTQYF
TRBV4-3	TRBJ2-3	CASSRKRESTDTQYF
TRBV5-6	TRBJ1-1	CASSFRPRETEAFF
TRBV29-1	TRBJ1-1	CSVKGGAGGAQDTEAFF
TRBV9	TRBJ1-6	CASSVQGGGSPLHF
TRBV7-6	TRBJ2-7	CASSPTQRGGDEQYF
TRBV19	TRBJ2-1	CASSNGLANEQFF
TRBV12-3/TRBV12-4	TRBJ2-3	CASRSPRGQKDTQYF
TRBV27	TRBJ2-3	CASSPRASLGLVDTQYF
TRBV20-1	TRBJ2-7	CSVLVSGSYEQYF
TRBV2	TRBJ1-4	CASRQDPSNEKLLF
TRBV12-3/TRBV12-4	TRBJ1-2	CASSLLSGVDYGYTF
TRBV2	TRBJ2-1	CASTMTSIDEQFF
TRBV6-1	TRBJ2-5	CASSPSGRAGETQYF
TRBV10-3	TRBJ2-3	CASKAPSTDTQYF
TRBV6-2/TRBV6-3	TRBJ2-7	CASSPTSGTYYEQYF
TRBV29-1	TRBJ2-3	CSVASSGSTQYF
TRBV11-3	TRBJ1-2	CASSFRAQDGYTF
TRBV6-1	TRBJ2-7	CASRADSAYEQYF
TRBV13	TRBJ2-2	CASSSRQPVMDTGELFF
TRBV18	TRBJ1-1	CASSPIGTDEAFF
TRBV12-3/TRBV12-4	TRBJ2-1	CASSLTGADEQFF
TRBV29-1	TRBJ2-5	CSGGGGTQETQYF
TRBV29-1	TRBJ2-3	CSVHAGGDTDTQYF
TRBV9	TRBJ1-2	CASSVGGTGYGYTF
TRBV20-1	TRBJ1-1	CSATDSLNTEAFF
TRBV29-1	TRBJ1-2	CSAAVDRVYAF
TRBV20-1	TRBJ2-7	CSARRDRGREQYF
TRBV10-3	TRBJ2-5	CAIRGTSKETQYF
TRBV19	TRBJ2-7	CASSIFGASSYEQYF
TRBV7-9	TRBJ2-6	CASSSPSTSSGANVLTF
TRBV12-3/TRBV12-4	TRBJ1-5	CASSNGQGDNQPQHF
TRBV4-3	TRBJ2-1	CASSLGTSGRSSYNEQFF
TRBV6-5	TRBJ1-1	CASSYDRGLTEAFF
TRBV10-3	TRBJ2-7	CAISGTSGRARGGEQYF
TRBV12-3/TRBV12-4	TRBJ2-1	CACSVPGQGLSSYNEQFF
TRBV20-1	TRBJ1-5	CSARVGRETQHF
TRBV20-1	TRBJ2-2	CSARDRVANTGELFF
TRBV12-3/TRBV12-4	TRBJ2-1	CASSFFGTGGNEQFF
TRBV7-9	TRBJ2-3	CASSGASENTQYF
TRBV6-4	TRBJ2-3	CASSDSGGGTDTQYF
TRBV12-3/TRBV12-4	TRBJ2-7	CASSQGLTYEQYF
TRBV29-1	TRBJ2-1	CSVSLTGQAANEQFF
TRBV4-1	TRBJ2-7	CASSQGLLGDQYF
TRBV13	TRBJ2-3	CASSFGLAVGTQYF
TRBV4-1	TRBJ2-2	CASSRYMDTGELFF
TRBV20-1	TRBJ2-7	CSAPRVGTGGYEQYF